This T cell receptor beta chain is from a study of blood T cells in healthy people across ages. The sample holds many counts of this clonotype. A second 7 to 11 cycle PCR used barcoded and J-beta primers. One entry per CDR3 protein results from TCRdb running MiXCR on the 5' RACE reads. The profile shows more than 800,000 distinct CDR3 sequences, around 28% of them singletons. The CDR3 has 16 residues. Per germline, CDR1 MNHEY and CDR2 SMNVEV (reference sequence). V was pared by 0 bases and J by 4 bases, with 13 bases between. The sample comprised blood. The rearrangement joins TRBV27 to TRBJ2-1, with D perhaps being TRBD1 or TRBD2 (5 bases each). The clonotype comes from a woman over 75 in good health. The CDR3 coding sequence is TGTGCCAGCAGTTTATCCGGGGCCCCCCGATACAATGAGCAGTTCTTC. Protein: CASSLSGAPRYNEQFF.